This T cell receptor beta chain was identified in a study of OX40 agonist ivuxolimab in advanced cancers. Study at large: Dose-escalation patients were diagnosed with hepatocellular carcinoma, melanoma, renal cell cancer or head and neck cancer.

Libraries were prepared by immunoSEQ multiplex PCR; TCRdb keeps only in-frame clonotypes and omits some of them. The sample lists 90,000 or so clones; about 90% were seen once. Regarding the study as a whole: Researchers did not determine the expanded peripheral T cells' antigen specificity.

At cycle 4 day 1, cycle 7 day 1, and baseline, blood was sampled. In the case of this clone: As yet, its antigen is unknown.

The CDR3 runs to 12 residues. V was shortened by 6 bases and J by 6 bases, with 9 bases between the two germline ends. Germline CDR1 reads SNHLY; CDR2 reads FYNNEI. This TCR was sampled from an adult with an advanced solid tumor such as melanoma, head and neck, liver or kidney cancer. Here the sequenced sample was CD4+ or CD8+ T cells sorted from blood, taken in a trial of the OX40 agonist ivuxolimab. The chain uses TRBV2 and TRBJ1-5; no clear D gene. CDR3 sequence reads: CASRPAGQPQHF. The CDR3 DNA reads TGTGCCAGCAGGCCAGCGGGTCAGCCCCAGCATTTT.